Presented here are 20 T cell receptor beta chains from one specimen sequenced in a study of CD8 T cells in ankylosing spondylitis. Study-wide results and limits: In ankylosing spondylitis blood, a motif of roughly 8 highly homologous TCR beta variants appeared characteristic.

Each CDR3 protein is one row after TCRdb ran MiXCR on the 5' RACE reads. Of over 700,000 distinct CDR3 sequences listed, 15% to 20% were seen once; the top ten hold approximately 18%. What these receptors recognize is not known. Specimen: blood, either unsorted or a sorted T cell fraction (not recorded which). All receptors derive from a male donor with ankylosing spondylitis.

In its sample, this clonotype was seen a few times. The CDR3, as DNA: TGTGCCAGCAGTTACAGGGGCAGGGGGAAAGTCGCGAACACTGAAGCTTTCTTT. Its protein product is CASSYRGRGKVANTEAFF. The chain couples TRBV6-5 to TRBJ1-1; 7 bases map to TRBD1. Germline values: CDR1 MNHEY, CDR2 SVGAGI. Trimming removed 2 bases from V and 1 base from J; junction bases left unmatched: 13. This CDR3 has 18 residues.

This clonotype has a count of ten or more. The V and J genes are TRBV7-9 and TRBJ2-7; TRBD2 aligns across 7 bases. Germline trimming cut 5 bases from V and 0 bases from J; bases unmatched to any gene: 4. In germline, CDR1 is SEHNR, CDR2 FQNEAQ (reference sequence). This CDR3 spans 14 amino acids. CDR3: CASSPSGGSYEQYF. The CDR3 nucleotides are TGTGCCAGCAGCCCCTCGGGAGGCTCCTACGAGCAGTACTTC. The complete variable domain, with remaining parts taken from reference TRBV7-9 and TRBJ2-7, reads DTGVSQNPRHKITKRGQNVTFRCDPISEHNRLYWYRQTLGQGPEFLTYFQNEAQLEKSRLLSDRFSAERPKGSFSTLEIQRTEQGDSAMYLCASSPSGGSYEQYFGPGTRLTVT.

This clonotype was seen only a few times. V and J are TRBV20-1 and TRBJ1-1; 7 bases match TRBD1. Germline assignment: CDR1 DFQATT and CDR2 SNEGSKA (reference sequence). With 0 bases clipped from V and 0 bases from J, the junction kept 7 bases outside the gene matches. The length of the CDR3 is 16 residues. This CDR3 reads CSARDPGQTLNTEAFF. Here the CDR3 DNA reads TGCAGTGCTAGAGACCCGGGACAGACTCTGAACACTGAAGCTTTCTTT.

The genes are TRBV29-1 and TRBJ1-2, with D perhaps TRBD1 (6 bases). This CDR3 spans 12 amino acids. Between the trimmed V and J ends, which lost 7 bases and 7 bases, there was a span of 16 bases. From germline, CDR1 is SQVTM and CDR2 ANQGSEA. The DNA of the CDR3 is TGCAGCGCAGATACAGGGTCGGGTGGCTACACCTTC. It yields the protein CSADTGSGGYTF.

Details on this clonotype: One junction end does not reproduce the germline sequence, and a read error may be involved. The V and J genes are TRBV10-3 and TRBJ2-7; 11 bases are a match to TRBD2. Germline V lookup: CDR1 ENHRY, CDR2 SYGVKD. The CDR3 is 18 amino acids. The CDR3 DNA is TGTGCCACCAGTGTCCCCGGGACTAGCGGAAGCCTTTCCTACGAGCAGTACTTC. The encoded protein is CATSVPGTSGSLSYEQYF.

V gene TRBV2 combines with J gene TRBJ2-3, with 9 bases matching TRBD1. The CDR3 loop spans 14 amino acids. Germline CDR1 SNHLY, CDR2 FYNNEI. With 6 bases clipped from V and 3 bases from J, the junction kept 4 bases outside the gene matches. Here the CDR3 reads CASRDRGMTDTQYF. The CDR3 bases are TGTGCCAGCAGGGACAGGGGAATGACAGATACGCAGTATTTT.

The chain uses TRBV12-3 or TRBV12-4 and TRBJ2-4; TRBD2 aligns across 7 bases. V trimming: 3 bases; J trimming: 6 bases; junction bases outside the gene matches: 8. The CDR3 contains 15 residues. The CDR3 nucleotides read TGTGCCAGCAGTTTCTCCGGGGGGACGAGAAACATTCAGTACTTC. Protein: CASSFSGGTRNIQYF.

This clonotype has more than one count but fewer than ten. The CDR3 DNA follows: TGTGCCAGCAGGGAACAGGGGGGGGCCTACGAGCAGTACTTC. Its translation is CASREQGGAYEQYF. The V gene is TRBV2, the J gene TRBJ2-7, with a possible D match to TRBD1 (8 bases). The CDR3 contains 14 residues. Germline CDR1 reads SNHLY; CDR2 reads FYNNEI. V shed 6 bases and J shed 2 bases, with 14 bases lying between them.

This clonotype has at least ten counts. The gene calls are TRBV2 and TRBJ2-2; 9 nucleotides line up with TRBD1. Germline V gives CDR1 SNHLY, CDR2 FYNNEI. The CDR3 has 14 amino acids. J was trimmed by 5 bases and V by 6 bases; bases with no gene match: 4. CDR3 region: CASRTGGRTGELFF. The CDR3 region has the DNA TGTGCCAGCAGAACAGGGGGCAGGACCGGGGAGCTGTTTTTT.

This clonotype was observed many times. The chain joins TRBV12-3 or TRBV12-4 to TRBJ2-4; TRBD2 matches at 10 bases. J lost 2 bases, V lost 7 bases, and 8 bases had no gene match. The CDR3 is made up of 16 amino acids. The CDR3 coding sequence is TGTGCCAGCACTAGCGGGAGTTGGAGGTCCAAAAACATTCAGTACTTC. As protein: CASTSGSWRSKNIQYF.

The CDR3 nucleotides read TGTGCCAGCAGGGTGGACAGGGCGAAAAACATTCAGTACTTC. This encodes CASRVDRAKNIQYF. The chain uses TRBV2 and TRBJ2-4; 8 nucleotides match TRBD1. The CDR3 is made up of 14 amino acids. With 6 bases clipped from V and 4 bases from J, the junction kept 5 bases outside the gene matches. Germline CDR1 and CDR2: SNHLY and FYNNEI.

The chain links TRBV6-1 to TRBJ2-1; 10 nucleotides line up with TRBD2. The junction had 10 bases not matched to a gene; V was cut back by 2 bases and J by 0 bases. The CDR3 is made up of 19 amino acids. Germline lookup yields CDR1 MNHNS and CDR2 SASEGT. The chain's CDR3 is CASSETSGATFFSYNEQFF. CDR3 DNA sequence: TGTGCCAGCAGTGAAACTAGCGGGGCAACTTTTTTCTCCTACAATGAGCAGTTCTTC.

The V gene is TRBV6-1, the J gene TRBJ2-6, with 8 nucleotides matching TRBD1. CDR3 length: 17 amino acids. V was clipped by 0 bases and J by 9 bases; unmatched bases: 10. The germline V gene encodes CDR1 MNHNS and CDR2 SASEGT. Here the CDR3 DNA reads TGTGCCAGCAGTGAAGCGCTTGGGCAGGGGGCACGCAACGTCCTGACTTTC. It yields the protein CASSEALGQGARNVLTF.

In this sample, this clonotype turned up a few times. CDR3 amino acids: CASSPRSRTGGIHEQYF. Written as DNA, the CDR3 is TGTGCCAGCAGTCCGAGAAGCAGGACAGGGGGCATCCACGAGCAGTACTTC. The rearrangement uses TRBV6-2 or TRBV6-3 and TRBJ2-7; 11 bases line up with TRBD1. The CDR3 has 17 residues. Germline loops: CDR1 MNHEY, CDR2 SVGEGT. The V segment lost 5 bases and the J segment 5 bases; nucleotides outside the gene matches: 14.

The CDR3 here is CSARPTGSNEKLFF. The CDR3 DNA reads as TGCAGTGCTAGACCGACGGGAAGTAATGAAAAACTGTTTTTT. This chain joins TRBV20-1 and TRBJ1-4; no firm D call. Germline V gene sequence: CDR1 DFQATT, CDR2 SNEGSKA (reference sequence). CDR3 size: 14 residues. Trimming took off 2 bases at V and 4 bases at J, with 11 bases between the two ends.

The chain combines TRBV12-3 or TRBV12-4 with TRBJ2-1; 12 nucleotides match TRBD2. J lost 8 bases, V lost 7 bases, and 6 bases had no gene match. CDR3 length: 14 residues. For the CDR3, the DNA is TGTGCCAGCACTCTAGCGGGAGGGACCGATGAGCAGTTCTTC. It specifies CASTLAGGTDEQFF.

This clonotype was counted a few times. The rearrangement links TRBV7-9 to TRBJ2-7; 8 positions match TRBD1. CDR3 length: 14 residues. Germline loops: CDR1 SEHNR, CDR2 FQNEAQ (reference sequence). V shed 5 bases and J 2 bases; nucleotides not matched to a gene: 5. CDR3 DNA: TGTGCCAGCAGCGGCCGGGACAGGACCTACGAGCAGTACTTC. It codes for CASSGRDRTYEQYF.

In its sample, this clonotype was seen many times. This chain connects TRBV12-3 or TRBV12-4 to TRBJ2-1; D gene ambiguous. Trimming pared 6 bases from V and 4 bases from J, leaving 22 bases between. The CDR3 runs to 17 residues. The DNA for the CDR3 is TGTGCCAGCAGGCCTCTCGGTGGGGTCGGTAGGTACAATGAGCAGTTCTTC. It codes for CASRPLGGVGRYNEQFF.

The rearrangement links TRBV6-2 or TRBV6-3 to TRBJ2-1; the D gene is possibly TRBD1 (5 bases). This CDR3 comprises 14 residues. V was clipped by 8 bases and J by 5 bases, with 16 bases between them. The germline CDR1 and CDR2 sequences are MNHEY and SVGEGT. The CDR3 DNA sequence: TGTGCCAGCGTCCGGGCAGGGATCAACAATGAGCAGTTCTTC. This sequence encodes CASVRAGINNEQFF.

This chain connects TRBV20-1 to TRBJ1-2; TRBD1 agrees at 11 bases. Germline trimming cut 2 bases from V and 4 bases from J; bases unmatched to any gene: 6. The CDR3 length is 15 residues. The germline gives CDR1 DFQATT, CDR2 SNEGSKA (reference sequence). The CDR3 loop reads CSARSRTGGVYGYTF. CDR3 DNA: TGCAGTGCTAGAAGCCGGACAGGGGGCGTCTATGGCTACACCTTC.